The T cell receptor beta chain under discussion was sequenced for a study of identical twins. Regarding this clonotype: The antigen is not known.

Trimming removed 0 bases at V and 11 bases at J, with 17 bases between. The CDR3 covers 14 residues. Germline V gene data show CDR1 as SGDLS and CDR2 as YYNGEE. Findings and caveats of the study: Donors were not followed over many years; analysis was cross-sectional.

Template switching added a universal primer binding site, and final cDNA carried unique molecular identifiers. TCRdb re-called the 5' RACE reads with MiXCR, one entry per CDR3 protein. The top ten clones hold 14% to 15% of a sample with some 250,000 distinct CDR3 sequences, around 6.5% of them seen once. The sample was also reused in another study, on T cells expressing NK-cell markers. That source notes: Dominant NKG2C+ clonotypes accounted for about 1.0-8% of CD8+ T cells in six donors.

Sequencing was done on a sample of CD8+ T cells sorted from blood. The clonotype comes from a young woman in good health. J is TRBJ1-2 and V is TRBV9, with D perhaps TRBD1 (6 bases). The CDR3 coding sequence is TGTGCCAGCAGCGTAGTGGCAGGGGCCATCGAGTACACCTTC. Translation gives CASSVVAGAIEYTF.